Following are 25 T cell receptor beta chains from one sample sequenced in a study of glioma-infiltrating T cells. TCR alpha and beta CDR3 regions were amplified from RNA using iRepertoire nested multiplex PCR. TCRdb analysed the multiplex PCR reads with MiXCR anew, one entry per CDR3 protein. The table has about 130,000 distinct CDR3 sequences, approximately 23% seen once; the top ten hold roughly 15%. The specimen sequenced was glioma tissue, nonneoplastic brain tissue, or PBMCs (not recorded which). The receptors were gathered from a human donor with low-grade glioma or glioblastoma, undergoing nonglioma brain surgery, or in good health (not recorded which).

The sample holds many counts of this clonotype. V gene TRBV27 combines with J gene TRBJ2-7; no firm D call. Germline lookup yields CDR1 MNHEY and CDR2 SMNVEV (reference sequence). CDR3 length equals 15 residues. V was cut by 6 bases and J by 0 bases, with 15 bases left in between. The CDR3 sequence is CASSYQYLPSYEQYF. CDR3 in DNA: TGTGCCAGCAGCTATCAGTATTTACCCTCCTACGAGCAGTACTTC.

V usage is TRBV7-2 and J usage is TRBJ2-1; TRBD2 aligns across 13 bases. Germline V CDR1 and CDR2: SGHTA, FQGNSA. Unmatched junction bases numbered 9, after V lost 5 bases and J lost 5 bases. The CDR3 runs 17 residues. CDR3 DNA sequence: TGTGCCAGCAGCCCCCGCATGGGACTAGCGGGACACAATGAGCAGTTCTTC. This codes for CASSPRMGLAGHNEQFF. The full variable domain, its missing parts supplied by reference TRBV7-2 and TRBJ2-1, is GAGVSQSPSNKVTEKGKDVELRCDPISGHTALYWYRQSLGQGLEFLIYFQGNSAPDKSGLPSDRFSAERTGGSVSTLTIQRTQQEDSAVYLCASSPRMGLAGHNEQFFGPGTRLTVL.

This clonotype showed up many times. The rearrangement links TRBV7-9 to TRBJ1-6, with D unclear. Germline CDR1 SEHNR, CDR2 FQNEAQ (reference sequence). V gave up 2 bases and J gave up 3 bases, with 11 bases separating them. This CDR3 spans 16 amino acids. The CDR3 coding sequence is TGTGCCAGCAGCTTAAAGTCCAGCGACTATAATTCACCCCTCCACTTT. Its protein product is CASSLKSSDYNSPLHF.

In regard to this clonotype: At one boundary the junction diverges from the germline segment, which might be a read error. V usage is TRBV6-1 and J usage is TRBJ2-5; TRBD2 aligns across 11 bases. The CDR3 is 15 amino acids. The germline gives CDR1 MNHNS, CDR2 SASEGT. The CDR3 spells CATMYSGRASRTQHF. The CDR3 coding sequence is TGTGCCACCATGTATAGCGGGAGGGCATCTCGGACACAGCACTTC.

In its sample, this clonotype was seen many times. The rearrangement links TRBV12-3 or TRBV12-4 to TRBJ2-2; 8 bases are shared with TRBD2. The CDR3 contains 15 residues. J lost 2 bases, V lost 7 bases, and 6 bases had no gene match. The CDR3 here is CASKGAGGNTGELFF. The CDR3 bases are TGTGCCAGCAAAGGCGCGGGAGGAAACACCGGGGAGCTGTTTTTT.

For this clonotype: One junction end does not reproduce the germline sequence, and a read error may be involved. This CDR3 is CANSILGQGRYEQYF. CDR3 bases: TGTGCCAATAGTATTCTCGGACAGGGGCGATACGAGCAGTACTTC. The rearrangement joins TRBV19 to TRBJ2-7; 9 positions agree with TRBD1. The CDR3 is made up of 15 amino acids. Germline loops: CDR1 LNHDA, CDR2 SQIVND (reference sequence).

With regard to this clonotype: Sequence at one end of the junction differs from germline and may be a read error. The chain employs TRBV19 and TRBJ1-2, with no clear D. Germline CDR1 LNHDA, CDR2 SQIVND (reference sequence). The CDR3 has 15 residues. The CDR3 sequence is CVSSIVRTSNYGYTF. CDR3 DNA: TGTGTCAGTAGTATCGTGAGAACCTCTAACTATGGCTACACCTTC.

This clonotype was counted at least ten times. CDR3 nucleotide sequence: TGTGCCAGCAGCCAAGACTCCGGGATGGGAAACAATGAGCAGTTCTTC. Its protein product is CASSQDSGMGNNEQFF. The chain couples TRBV14 to TRBJ2-1, with D possibly being TRBD2 (5 bases). Deletions cut 0 bases from V and 5 bases from J, with 14 bases between. The CDR3 contains 16 residues. CDR1 and CDR2 (germline): SGHDN, FVKESK. The entire variable domain, with the rest obtained from reference TRBV14 and TRBJ2-1, is as follows: EAGVTQFPSHSVIEKGQTVTLRCDPISGHDNLYWYRRVMGKEIKFLLHFVKESKQDESGMPNNRFLAERTGGTYSTLKVQPAELEDSGVYFCASSQDSGMGNNEQFFGPGTRLTVL.

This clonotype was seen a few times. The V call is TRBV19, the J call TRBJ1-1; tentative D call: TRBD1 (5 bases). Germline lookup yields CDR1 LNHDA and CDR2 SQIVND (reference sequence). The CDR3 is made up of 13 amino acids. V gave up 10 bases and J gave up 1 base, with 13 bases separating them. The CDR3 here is CAIPEGPNTEAFF. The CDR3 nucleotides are TGTGCCATCCCTGAGGGGCCGAACACTGAAGCTTTCTTT.

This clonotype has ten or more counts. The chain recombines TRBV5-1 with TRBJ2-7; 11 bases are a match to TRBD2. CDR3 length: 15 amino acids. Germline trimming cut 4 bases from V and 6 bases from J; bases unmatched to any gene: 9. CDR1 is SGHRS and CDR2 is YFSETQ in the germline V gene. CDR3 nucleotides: TGCGCCAGCAGCCCAACTAGCGGGAGCGGCGTCGAGCAGTACTTC. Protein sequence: CASSPTSGSGVEQYF.

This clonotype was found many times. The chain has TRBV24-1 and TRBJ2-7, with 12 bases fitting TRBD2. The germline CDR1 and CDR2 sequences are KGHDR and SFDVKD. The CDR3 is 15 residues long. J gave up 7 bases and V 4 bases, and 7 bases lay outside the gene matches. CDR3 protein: CATSEQTSGRCEQYF. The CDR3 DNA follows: TGTGCCACCAGTGAGCAGACTAGCGGGAGATGTGAGCAGTACTTC.

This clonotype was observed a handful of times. CDR3 region: CASSPQFGDYNEQFF. The CDR3 DNA follows: TGTGCCAGCTCACCCCAGTTTGGGGACTACAATGAGCAGTTCTTC. The V and J genes are TRBV18 and TRBJ2-1; D uncertain. From germline, CDR1 is KGHSH and CDR2 LQKENI. The CDR3 is 15 residues long. V dropped 3 bases and J dropped 3 bases, with 12 bases sitting between them.

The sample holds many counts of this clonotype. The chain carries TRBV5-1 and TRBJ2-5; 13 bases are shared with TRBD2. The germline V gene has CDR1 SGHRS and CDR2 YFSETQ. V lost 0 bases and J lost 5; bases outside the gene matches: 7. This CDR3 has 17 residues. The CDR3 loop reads CASSLVGLAGEGETQYF. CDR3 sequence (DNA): TGCGCCAGCAGCTTGGTTGGACTAGCGGGAGAGGGGGAGACCCAGTACTTC.

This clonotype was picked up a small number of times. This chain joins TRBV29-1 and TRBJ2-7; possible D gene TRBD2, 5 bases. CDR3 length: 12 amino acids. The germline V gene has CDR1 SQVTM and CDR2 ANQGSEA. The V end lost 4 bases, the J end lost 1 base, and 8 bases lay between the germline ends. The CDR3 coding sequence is TGCAGCGTTGTCGGGATGTCCTACGAGCAGTACTTC. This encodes CSVVGMSYEQYF.

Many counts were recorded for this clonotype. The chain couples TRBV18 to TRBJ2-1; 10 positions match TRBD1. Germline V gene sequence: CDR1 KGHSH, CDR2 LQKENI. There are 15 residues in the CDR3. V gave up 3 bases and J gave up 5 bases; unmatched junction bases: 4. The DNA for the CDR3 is TGTGCCAGCTCACCCGACAGGGGGCGTGACAATGAGCAGTTCTTC. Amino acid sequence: CASSPDRGRDNEQFF.

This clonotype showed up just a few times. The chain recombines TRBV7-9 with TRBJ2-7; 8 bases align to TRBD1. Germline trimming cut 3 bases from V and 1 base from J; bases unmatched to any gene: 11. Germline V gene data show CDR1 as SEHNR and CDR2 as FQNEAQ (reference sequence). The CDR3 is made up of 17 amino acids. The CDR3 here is CASSFPSTGQGSYEQYF. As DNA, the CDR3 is TGTGCCAGCAGCTTTCCCTCGACAGGACAGGGTTCCTACGAGCAGTACTTC.

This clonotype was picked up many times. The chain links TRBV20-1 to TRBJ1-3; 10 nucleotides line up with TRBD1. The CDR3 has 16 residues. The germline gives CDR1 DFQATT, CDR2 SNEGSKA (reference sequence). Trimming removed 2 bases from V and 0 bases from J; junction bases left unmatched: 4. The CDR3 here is CSARIWDRGSGNTIYF. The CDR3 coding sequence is TGCAGTGCTAGAATATGGGACAGGGGCTCTGGAAACACCATATATTTT.

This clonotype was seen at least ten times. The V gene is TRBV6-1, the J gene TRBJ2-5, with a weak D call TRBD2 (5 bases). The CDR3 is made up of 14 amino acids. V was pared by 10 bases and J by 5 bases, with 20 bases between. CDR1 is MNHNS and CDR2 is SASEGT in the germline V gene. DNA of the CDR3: TGTGCCACCGTCCCGGGTGGAGGTGGGGAGACCCAGTACTTC. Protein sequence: CATVPGGGGETQYF.

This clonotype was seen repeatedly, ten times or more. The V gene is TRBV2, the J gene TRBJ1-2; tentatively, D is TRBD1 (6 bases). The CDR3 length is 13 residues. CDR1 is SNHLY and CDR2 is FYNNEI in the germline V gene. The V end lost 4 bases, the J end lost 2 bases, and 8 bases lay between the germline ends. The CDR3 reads CASSGQVNYGYTF. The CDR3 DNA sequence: TGTGCCAGCAGTGGACAGGTCAACTATGGCTACACCTTC.

The CDR3 region is CASSQDPGTWGNEQFF. For the CDR3, the DNA is TGCGCCAGCAGCCAAGATCCCGGCACATGGGGCAATGAGCAGTTCTTC. This chain connects TRBV4-3 to TRBJ2-1; D not certain. The CDR3 is 16 amino acids. Trimming removed 0 bases from V and 6 bases from J, with 15 bases in between. The germline V gene encodes CDR1 LGHNA and CDR2 YSLEER.

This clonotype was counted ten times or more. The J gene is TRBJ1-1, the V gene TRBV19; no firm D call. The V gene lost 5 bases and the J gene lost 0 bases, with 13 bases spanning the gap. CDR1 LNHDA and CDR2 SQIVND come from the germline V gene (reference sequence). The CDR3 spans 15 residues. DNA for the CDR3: TGTGCCAGTAGTGCCCGATTCTTTATGAACACTGAAGCTTTCTTT. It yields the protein CASSARFFMNTEAFF.

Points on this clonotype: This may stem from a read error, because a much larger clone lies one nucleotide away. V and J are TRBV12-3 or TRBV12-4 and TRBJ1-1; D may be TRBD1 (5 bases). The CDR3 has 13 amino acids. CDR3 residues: CSSSLIRDTEAFF. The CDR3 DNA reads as TGTTCCAGCAGTCTTATCAGGGACACTGAAGCTTTCTTT.

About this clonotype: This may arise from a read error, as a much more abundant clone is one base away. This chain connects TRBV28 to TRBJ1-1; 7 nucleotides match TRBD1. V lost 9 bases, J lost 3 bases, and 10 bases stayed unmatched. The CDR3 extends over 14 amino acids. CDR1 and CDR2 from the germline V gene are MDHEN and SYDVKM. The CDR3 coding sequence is TGTGCCAGATCCCAGGGGGGATTATACACTGAAGCTTTCTTT. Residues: CARSQGGLYTEAFF.

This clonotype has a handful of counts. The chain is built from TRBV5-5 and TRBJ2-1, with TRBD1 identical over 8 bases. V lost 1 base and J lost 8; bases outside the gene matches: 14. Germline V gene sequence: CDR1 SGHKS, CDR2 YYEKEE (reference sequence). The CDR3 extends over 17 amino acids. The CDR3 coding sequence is TGTGCCAGCAGCTTGTTCTTTGCAGGGGGCATCTGGGATGAGCAGTTCTTC. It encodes CASSLFFAGGIWDEQFF.

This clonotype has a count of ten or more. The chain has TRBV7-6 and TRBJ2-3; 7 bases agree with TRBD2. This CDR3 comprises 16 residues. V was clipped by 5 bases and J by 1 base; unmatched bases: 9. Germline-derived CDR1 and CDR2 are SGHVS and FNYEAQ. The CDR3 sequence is CASSLTTSLGTDTQYF. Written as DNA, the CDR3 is TGTGCCAGCAGCCTTACGACTAGCCTTGGCACAGATACGCAGTATTTT. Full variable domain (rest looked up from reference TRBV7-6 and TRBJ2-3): GAGVSQSPRYKVTKRGQDVALRCDPISGHVSLYWYRQALGQGPEFLTYFNYEAQQDKSGLPNDRFSAERPEGSISTLTIQRTEQRDSAMYRCASSLTTSLGTDTQYFGPGTRLTVL.